A single sample gave rise to the 29 T cell receptor beta chains below, sequenced in a study of T-cell reconstitution after alpha-beta-depleted transplantation in children. TCRbeta library preparation incorporated unique molecular identifiers. MiXCR, applied by TCRdb to the PCR reads, yields one record per CDR3 protein. The table lists about 210,000 distinct CDR3 sequences, about a sixth of them singletons, with around 45% in the top ten. Material: PBMCs, mostly from graft donor cells, obtained 360 days after TCRalphabeta/CD19-depleted stem cell transplant. The receptors stem from a male patient between 2 and 10 years old who had a stem cell transplant for acute lymphoblastic leukemia, so the T cells may come from the graft donor.

The rearrangement links TRBV2 to TRBJ2-1; D call uncertain. The CDR3 length is 12 residues. Germline CDR1 SNHLY, CDR2 FYNNEI. V lost 3 bases and J 10 bases, leaving 10 bases between the germline ends. The CDR3: CASSETTGEQFF. The CDR3 nucleotides are TGTGCCAGCAGTGAGACGACCGGGGAGCAGTTCTTC. Full variable domain (outside the CDR3, taken from reference TRBV2 and TRBJ2-1): EPEVTQTPSHQVTQMGQEVILRCVPISNHLYFYWYRQILGQKVEFLVSFYNNEISEKSEIFDDQFSVERPDGSNFTLKIRSTKLEDSAMYFCASSETTGEQFFGPGTRLTVL.

Only a few counts were recorded for this clonotype. The chain recombines TRBV4-2 with TRBJ2-1; D is perhaps TRBD2 (6 bases). Germline CDR1 reads LGHNA; CDR2 reads YNFKEQ. The CDR3 contains 18 residues. Trimming shortened V by 0 bases and J by 0 bases, and 15 bases separated the two germline ends. CDR3 residues: CASSQDGIGGASYNEQFF. Written as DNA, the CDR3 is TGTGCCAGCAGCCAAGATGGTATCGGGGGAGCCTCCTACAATGAGCAGTTCTTC.

This clonotype showed up just a few times. V and J are TRBV5-1 and TRBJ2-4; D is unclear. V shed 4 bases and J shed 2 bases, with 10 bases lying between them. The germline gives CDR1 SGHRS, CDR2 YFSETQ. The CDR3 has 14 amino acids. The CDR3 sequence: CASSDWPTKNIQYF. Written as DNA, the CDR3 is TGCGCCAGCAGCGATTGGCCTACCAAAAACATTCAGTACTTC.

This clonotype came up a few times. The gene calls are TRBV5-1 and TRBJ2-5; the D gene is possibly TRBD1 (6 bases). The length of the CDR3 is 17 residues. Trimming shortened V by 3 bases and J by 2 bases, and 20 bases separated the two germline ends. Germline CDR1 reads SGHRS; CDR2 reads YFSETQ. For the CDR3, the DNA is TGCGCCAGCAGCTCCGGACGCTACAGGGACCCTCAAGAGACCCAGTACTTC. It encodes CASSSGRYRDPQETQYF.

This clonotype was counted between two and nine times. The rearrangement joins TRBV4-2 to TRBJ2-7; no definite D call. The V end was cut by 4 bases, the J end by 0 bases, with 16 bases between. Germline V lookup: CDR1 LGHNA, CDR2 YNFKEQ. This CDR3 spans 16 amino acids. The CDR3 coding sequence is TGTGCCAGCAGCCTAGGAACGGACGCGAGCTCCTACGAGCAGTACTTC. It specifies CASSLGTDASSYEQYF.

The rearrangement uses TRBV9 and TRBJ2-3, with 10 positions matching TRBD1. The germline CDR1 and CDR2 sequences are SGDLS and YYNGEE. The CDR3 is 15 amino acids. V lost 3 bases and J lost 6; bases outside the gene matches: 7. CDR3 bases: TGTGCCAGCAGCGCAAGAGAGACAGGGGGCGATACGCAGTATTTT. It yields the protein CASSARETGGDTQYF.

The V and J genes are TRBV29-1 and TRBJ2-3; D is uncertain. Germline CDR1 is SQVTM and CDR2 is ANQGSEA. There are 14 residues in the CDR3. V lost 7 bases and J 2 bases, leaving 16 bases between the germline ends. The CDR3 loop reads CSATFKVITDTQYF. The CDR3 coding sequence is TGCAGCGCCACGTTCAAAGTAATCACAGATACGCAGTATTTT.

The genes are TRBV2 and TRBJ1-1; 8 bases are shared with TRBD1. CDR1 is SNHLY, CDR2 FYNNEI, per germline. The CDR3 totals 15 residues. Trimming at V came to 3 bases and at J to 7 bases, leaving 10 bases not matched to a gene. The CDR3 loop reads CASSEGTGLLGEAFF. In nucleotides, the CDR3 is TGTGCCAGCAGTGAGGGGACAGGTCTCCTCGGTGAAGCTTTCTTT.

In its sample, this clonotype was seen a few times. The rearrangement uses TRBV7-2 and TRBJ2-2; D is undetermined. Between the trimmed V and J ends, which lost 0 bases and 6 bases, there was a span of 5 bases. The CDR3 is made up of 13 amino acids. Germline V gives CDR1 SGHTA, CDR2 FQGNSA. Here the CDR3 DNA reads TGTGCCAGCAGCTTAGCATCGGCCGGGGAGCTGTTTTTT. It yields the protein CASSLASAGELFF.

This clonotype occurred many times. V and J are TRBV5-1 and TRBJ2-1, with D possibly TRBD1 on 6 matching bases. V lost 0 bases and J 2 bases, leaving 9 bases between the germline ends. CDR1 is SGHRS and CDR2 is YFSETQ in the germline V gene. The CDR3 is 15 residues long. CDR3 protein: CASSLGAGAYNEQFF. In DNA form, the CDR3 reads TGCGCCAGCAGCTTGGGCGCAGGGGCCTACAATGAGCAGTTCTTC.

This clonotype was seen a few times. This chain links TRBV25-1 with TRBJ2-1; either TRBD1 or TRBD2 may fit D (6 bases each). V was cut by 1 base and J by 7 bases, with 14 bases left in between. The CDR3 runs 15 residues. CDR1 and CDR2 from the germline V gene are MGHDK and SYGVNS. This chain's CDR3 is CASSELGGRSNEQFF. In DNA, the CDR3 is TGTGCCAGCAGTGAATTAGGGGGGCGTTCGAATGAGCAGTTCTTC.

The chain couples TRBV6-5 to TRBJ2-5; 8 positions agree with TRBD2. Germline V gene lookup returns CDR1 MNHEY and CDR2 SVGAGI. V shed 3 bases, J shed 0 bases, and the junction held 3 bases outside the gene matches. The CDR3 covers 15 residues. The CDR3 nucleotides are TGTGCCAGCAGTTATACTAGCGGAGACCAAGAGACCCAGTACTTC. Amino acid sequence: CASSYTSGDQETQYF.

This clonotype was recorded many times. This chain uses TRBV7-9 with TRBJ2-7; no reliable D call. Trimming removed 5 bases at V and 1 base at J, with 15 bases between. Germline CDR1 is SEHNR and CDR2 is FQNEAQ (reference sequence). The CDR3 totals 15 residues. This CDR3 reads CASSPSVPQSYEQYF. Here the CDR3 DNA reads TGTGCCAGCAGCCCGAGTGTACCGCAATCCTACGAGCAGTACTTC.

CDR3 loop: CASSFWTSEQYF. As DNA, the CDR3 is TGTGCCAGCAGTTTCTGGACGTCCGAGCAGTACTTC. The chain employs TRBV6-2 or TRBV6-3 and TRBJ2-7; D gene uncertain. Trimming shortened V by 4 bases and J by 6 bases, and 10 bases separated the two germline ends. CDR1 and CDR2 (germline): MNHEY, SVGEGT. CDR3 size: 12 residues.

The table lists this clonotype with many counts. The chain carries TRBV10-3 and TRBJ1-1; D gene ambiguous. The CDR3 loop spans 13 amino acids. V was shortened by 2 bases and J by 1 base, with 5 bases between the two germline ends. Looked up from germline, CDR1 is ENHRY and CDR2 is SYGVKD. In DNA, the CDR3 is TGTGCCATCAGTGAGGGCAGGAACACTGAAGCTTTCTTT. The encoded protein is CAISEGRNTEAFF.

Many counts were recorded for this clonotype. This chain uses TRBV29-1 with TRBJ2-1, with TRBD2 matching over 7 bases. Germline V gene lookup returns CDR1 SQVTM and CDR2 ANQGSEA. With 7 bases clipped from V and 7 bases from J, the junction kept 13 bases outside the gene matches. This CDR3 is built from 14 residues. CDR3 sequence reads: CSGGGARGGNEQFF. The CDR3 region has the DNA TGCAGCGGGGGTGGGGCCCGCGGGGGAAATGAGCAGTTCTTC.

V usage is TRBV7-6 and J usage is TRBJ1-1, with D possibly being TRBD1 (6 bases). Germline V gene lookup returns CDR1 SGHVS and CDR2 FNYEAQ. The CDR3 is 15 residues long. V lost 5 bases and J 1 base, leaving 14 bases between the germline ends. Written as DNA, the CDR3 is TGTGCCAGCAGCCAACGGCACAGGGCGAACACTGAAGCTTTCTTT. Translated: CASSQRHRANTEAFF.

The V call is TRBV6-2 or TRBV6-3, the J call TRBJ2-1; D is uncertain. This CDR3 region has 12 residues. Per the germline V gene, CDR1 is MNHEY and CDR2 is SVGEGT. V was trimmed by 2 bases and J by 6 bases, leaving 5 bases between them. CDR3: CASSYTFNEQFF. In nucleotides, the CDR3 is TGTGCCAGCAGTTACACGTTCAATGAGCAGTTCTTC.

The chain is built from TRBV4-3 and TRBJ2-1; D gene unclear. This CDR3 is 15 amino acids long. Germline V lookup: CDR1 LGHNA, CDR2 YSLEER. Deletions cut 0 bases from V and 9 bases from J, with 15 bases between. Here the CDR3 reads CASSQEARRPGEQFF. CDR3 sequence (DNA): TGCGCCAGCAGCCAAGAAGCGCGGCGTCCGGGTGAGCAGTTCTTC.

The J gene is TRBJ2-7, the V gene TRBV12-3 or TRBV12-4; TRBD1 might be the D (6 bases). V shed 6 bases and J shed 5 bases, with 17 bases lying between them. The CDR3 contains 14 residues. The CDR3 region has the DNA TGTGCCAGCAGCTATAGGATACAGGGTGACGAGCAGTACTTC. Its protein product is CASSYRIQGDEQYF.

The V gene is TRBV25-1, the J gene TRBJ2-7; the D call may be TRBD1 or TRBD2 (5 bases each). Per germline, CDR1 MGHDK and CDR2 SYGVNS. CDR3 length equals 11 residues. Trimming removed 10 bases from V and 6 bases from J, with 13 bases in between. The CDR3 nucleotides are TGTGCCAACGAGGGGTCTTTCGAGCAGTACTTC. It yields the protein CANEGSFEQYF.

In its sample, this clonotype was seen a few times. The chain is built from TRBV5-1 and TRBJ2-5; tentative D call: TRBD2 (5 bases). The ends were cut back, 2 bases at V and 2 bases at J, with 10 bases in the middle. This CDR3 spans 14 amino acids. CDR1 is SGHRS, CDR2 YFSETQ, per germline. The CDR3 region is CASSFLGVQETQYF. Written as DNA, the CDR3 is TGCGCCAGCAGCTTCCTCGGGGTTCAAGAGACCCAGTACTTC.

The table lists this clonotype with many counts. DNA for the CDR3: TGTGCCACCAGTTCTACGCACTACGAGCAGTACTTC. This encodes CATSSTHYEQYF. This rearrangement joins TRBV24-1 to TRBJ2-7, with D unresolved. Germline-derived CDR1 and CDR2 are KGHDR and SFDVKD. This CDR3 is built from 12 residues. Trimming removed 6 bases at V and 3 bases at J, with 8 bases between.

The J gene is TRBJ2-7, the V gene TRBV5-1; the D is unclear. Germline-derived CDR1 and CDR2 are SGHRS and YFSETQ. V was clipped by 0 bases and J by 3 bases, with 7 bases between them. The CDR3 runs 13 residues. CDR3 sequence reads: CASSLDRYYEQYF. CDR3 sequence (DNA): TGCGCCAGCAGCTTGGATCGATACTACGAGCAGTACTTC.

This clonotype was seen a few times. V gene TRBV5-6 combines with J gene TRBJ2-1; unclear D gene. CDR3 length equals 16 residues. Germline V lookup: CDR1 SGHDT, CDR2 YYEEEE. The V end lost 6 bases, the J end lost 7 bases, and 23 bases lay between the germline ends. This CDR3 reads CASNPRFVTGRNEQFF. The CDR3 coding sequence is TGTGCCAGCAACCCTAGGTTTGTGACTGGCCGAAATGAGCAGTTCTTC.

This clonotype was detected a few times. J is TRBJ2-7 and V is TRBV7-9, with D maybe TRBD2 (6 bases). V dropped 3 bases and J dropped 7 bases, with 10 bases sitting between them. Germline CDR1 and CDR2: SEHNR and FQNEAQ (reference sequence). The CDR3 is made up of 12 amino acids. This CDR3 is CASSFVGGEQYF. The CDR3 DNA sequence: TGTGCCAGCAGCTTCGTGGGGGGAGAGCAGTACTTC.

This clonotype was picked up a small number of times. V and J are TRBV9 and TRBJ2-1; 11 bases line up with TRBD2. Trimming took 0 bases from V and 3 from J; bases not matched to a gene: 5. The CDR3 totals 17 residues. CDR1 and CDR2 (germline): SGDLS, YYNGEE. The CDR3 sequence is CASSVVSSGGGYNEQFF. DNA of the CDR3: TGTGCCAGCAGCGTAGTGAGTAGCGGGGGGGGCTACAATGAGCAGTTCTTC.

This clonotype was counted a few times. The chain links TRBV6-1 to TRBJ1-1; D is undetermined. Germline-derived CDR1 and CDR2 are MNHNS and SASEGT. CDR3 length: 11 residues. V dropped 4 bases and J dropped 11 bases, with 11 bases sitting between them. The CDR3 region is CASSGPSEAFF. DNA of the CDR3: TGTGCCAGCAGTGGACCCTCCGAGGCTTTCTTT.

There are a few counts of this clonotype. The chain recombines TRBV21-1 with TRBJ2-7; TRBD1, as called in the table, went unchecked against the DNA. TRBV21-1 is tagged as a pseudogene. CDR3 length: 14 amino acids. CDR3 protein: CASSRATNSYEQYF. In DNA form, the CDR3 reads TGTGCCAGCAGCAGGGCGACTAACTCCTACGAGCAGTACTTC.